One T cell receptor beta chain is described in this entry. Clones were read by immunoSEQ multiplex PCR, and TCRdb kept only the in-frame ones, dropping some. The sample contains 45,000 to 60,000 clones, roughly 83% of which appear only once. This entry belongs to a study of early stage breast cancer tumors. The germline gives CDR1 MNHEY, CDR2 SVGAGI. Trimming removed 2 bases from V and 10 bases from J; junction bases left unmatched: 4. The CDR3 runs 13 residues. The receptor's source is a person aged 45-60 years with breast cancer. The chain carries TRBV6-5 and TRBJ1-1; 10 bases align to TRBD1. The sequenced material came from blood. CDR3 amino acids: CASSYVGQGRAFF. As DNA, the CDR3 is TGTGCCAGCAGTTACGTGGGACAGGGGAGAGCTTTCTTT.